This is a list of T cell receptor beta chains from one sample in a study of shared clonotypes between healthy human individuals. Profiled with immunoSEQ multiplex PCR; TCRdb holds only in-frame clones, not every one. The sample has some 800,000 clones; approximately 92% are singletons. Sequences were obtained from naive CD8+ T cells sorted from blood. Source of these receptors: a man under 40 in good health. Both conserved end residues are part of each CDR3. The D gene is left open where the match is weak. Not every row has a clone size; where given, it reads once, few, many or a size class.

j_gene: TRBJ1-5; v_gene: TRBV19; len: 17; d_gene: NA; abundance: NA; CDR3nt: TGTGCCAGTAGTATCCCAACCCTATCGTATAGCAATCAGCCCCAGCATTTT; CDR3aa: CASSIPTLSYSNQPQHF
j_gene: TRBJ2-2; v_gene: TRBV27; len: 14; d_gene: NA; abundance: NA; CDR3nt: TGTGCCAGCAGTTTCACCATGAACACCGGGGAGCTGTTTTTT; CDR3aa: CASSFTMNTGELFF
j_gene: TRBJ1-5; v_gene: TRBV4-1; len: 15; d_gene: NA; abundance: NA; CDR3nt: TGCGCCAGCAGCCAAGAGGAAGGGCCCGATCAGCCCCAGCATTTT; CDR3aa: CASSQEEGPDQPQHF
j_gene: TRBJ2-7; v_gene: TRBV4-1; len: 15; d_gene: TRBD2; abundance: once; CDR3nt: TGCGCCAGCAGCCAAGTTTCTAGCGGCTCCTACGAGCAGTACTTC; CDR3aa: CASSQVSSGSYEQYF
j_gene: TRBJ2-7; v_gene: TRBV5-4; len: 13; d_gene: NA; abundance: NA; CDR3nt: TGTGCCAGCAGCCTCCAGGGTACATACGAGCAGTACTTC; CDR3aa: CASSLQGTYEQYF
j_gene: TRBJ2-3; v_gene: TRBV7-9; len: 16; d_gene: TRBD1; abundance: NA; CDR3nt: TGTGCCAGCAGCCATCGACAGGGGCCGGACACAGATACGCAGTATTTT; CDR3aa: CASSHRQGPDTDTQYF
j_gene: TRBJ1-3; v_gene: TRBV28; len: 13; d_gene: NA; abundance: once; CDR3nt: TGTGCCAGCAGTTCTGGATTTGGAAACACCATATATTTT; CDR3aa: CASSSGFGNTIYF
j_gene: TRBJ2-7; v_gene: TRBV7-9; len: 13; d_gene: NA; abundance: many; CDR3nt: TGTGCCAGCCCGGGGGCAGGCGATTACGAGCAGTACTTC; CDR3aa: CASPGAGDYEQYF
j_gene: TRBJ2-7; v_gene: TRBV7-9; len: 14; d_gene: NA; abundance: NA; CDR3nt: TGTGCCAGCAGCCCTCAGGGGAGACCCTACGAGCAGTACTTC; CDR3aa: CASSPQGRPYEQYF
j_gene: TRBJ1-2; v_gene: TRBV6-1; len: 15; d_gene: TRBD1; abundance: once; CDR3nt: TGTGCCAGCAGAGGGACAGGGATATATTCCTATGGCTACACCTTC; CDR3aa: CASRGTGIYSYGYTF
j_gene: TRBJ1-1; v_gene: TRBV29-1; len: 14; d_gene: NA; abundance: NA; CDR3nt: TGCAGCGTTGAAGATGGGCCCGACTCGACAGAAGCTTTCTTT; CDR3aa: CSVEDGPDSTEAFF
j_gene: TRBJ2-3; v_gene: TRBV29-1; len: 17; d_gene: NA; abundance: NA; CDR3nt: TGCAGCGTTGAAGAAGGGACGGAGCCTAGAGGCACAGATACGCAGTATTTT; CDR3aa: CSVEEGTEPRGTDTQYF
j_gene: TRBJ1-1; v_gene: TRBV7-2; len: 14; d_gene: NA; abundance: NA; CDR3nt: TGTGCCAGCAGCTTGGGAGAGGGGAGAACTGAAGCTTTCTTT; CDR3aa: CASSLGEGRTEAFF
j_gene: TRBJ2-7; v_gene: TRBV27; len: 15; d_gene: NA; abundance: NA; CDR3nt: TGTGCCAGCAGTCCCCGTTGGGGAGCCTCCTACGAGCAGTACTTC; CDR3aa: CASSPRWGASYEQYF
j_gene: TRBJ2-1; v_gene: TRBV30; len: 13; d_gene: TRBD1; abundance: NA; CDR3nt: TGTGCCTCCTCCGGGACAGGGACAAATGAGCAGTTCTTC; CDR3aa: CASSGTGTNEQFF
j_gene: TRBJ1-1; v_gene: TRBV23-1; len: 13; d_gene: NA; abundance: once; CDR3nt: TGCGCCAGCAGTCAAGTCGGCACCTATGAAGCTTTCTTT; CDR3aa: CASSQVGTYEAFF
j_gene: TRBJ1-1; v_gene: TRBV7-2; len: 13; d_gene: NA; abundance: NA; CDR3nt: TGTGCCAGCAGGGAATGGCCGAACACTGAAGCTTTCTTT; CDR3aa: CASREWPNTEAFF
j_gene: TRBJ2-7; v_gene: TRBV6-4; len: 12; d_gene: NA; abundance: NA; CDR3nt: TGTGCCAGTCCGGGAGCCTTCTACGAGCAGTACTTC; CDR3aa: CASPGAFYEQYF
j_gene: TRBJ2-7; v_gene: TRBV28; len: 14; d_gene: NA; abundance: NA; CDR3nt: TGTGCCAGCACCTCGAGGGTTGGGAGATCCGAGCAGTACTTC; CDR3aa: CASTSRVGRSEQYF
j_gene: TRBJ2-1; v_gene: TRBV27; len: 16; d_gene: NA; abundance: NA; CDR3nt: TGTGCCAGCAGTTTAAAAACAGGGGAGGCCTACAATGAGCAGTTCTTC; CDR3aa: CASSLKTGEAYNEQFF
j_gene: TRBJ2-3; v_gene: TRBV9; len: 13; d_gene: NA; abundance: NA; CDR3nt: TGTGCCAGCAGGGCGGGATCGGAAGATACGCAGTATTTT; CDR3aa: CASRAGSEDTQYF
j_gene: TRBJ2-3; v_gene: TRBV2; len: 15; d_gene: TRBD2; abundance: NA; CDR3nt: TGTGCCAGCAGTTCCGGGACTAGCGGGATAGATACGCAGTATTTT; CDR3aa: CASSSGTSGIDTQYF
j_gene: TRBJ1-1; v_gene: TRBV7-9; len: 16; d_gene: NA; abundance: NA; CDR3nt: TGTGCCAGCAGCACGGAAGATATGTTCGTGAACACTGAAGCTTTCTTT; CDR3aa: CASSTEDMFVNTEAFF
j_gene: TRBJ2-2; v_gene: TRBV19; len: 15; d_gene: TRBD2; abundance: NA; CDR3nt: TGTGCCATTCCTAGCGGGAGGCCCGACACCGGGGAGCTGTTTTTT; CDR3aa: CAIPSGRPDTGELFF
j_gene: TRBJ1-5; v_gene: TRBV10-2; len: 13; d_gene: NA; abundance: NA; CDR3nt: TGCGCCAGCAGTGAACAGGGTTATCAGCCCCAGCATTTT; CDR3aa: CASSEQGYQPQHF
j_gene: TRBJ2-2; v_gene: TRBV7-7; len: 15; d_gene: TRBD2; abundance: NA; CDR3nt: TGTGCTAGCAGCCGGGGGGTTGTTAACACCGGGGAGCTGTTTTTT; CDR3aa: CASSRGVVNTGELFF
j_gene: TRBJ1-1; v_gene: TRBV6-6; len: 12; d_gene: NA; abundance: few; CDR3nt: TGTGCCAGCAGTCCCCTGCTTGCTAGGGCTTTCTTT; CDR3aa: CASSPLLARAFF
j_gene: TRBJ2-6; v_gene: TRBV28; len: 14; d_gene: NA; abundance: NA; CDR3nt: TGTGCCAGCAGTAACCCGCCAGGGGCCAACGTCCTGACTTTC; CDR3aa: CASSNPPGANVLTF
j_gene: TRBJ2-7; v_gene: TRBV7-6; len: 14; d_gene: NA; abundance: NA; CDR3nt: TGTGCCAGCAGCTTAGCGGTAGGAGCCAGCGAGCAGTACTTC; CDR3aa: CASSLAVGASEQYF
j_gene: TRBJ2-7; v_gene: TRBV6-5; len: 13; d_gene: TRBD2; abundance: few; CDR3nt: TGTGCCAGCAGTTACGCGGGAGCCTACGAGCAGTACTTC; CDR3aa: CASSYAGAYEQYF
j_gene: TRBJ2-7; v_gene: TRBV27; len: 14; d_gene: TRBD1; abundance: NA; CDR3nt: TGTGCCAGCCGGACTGGGACAGGGATCTACGAGCAGTACTTC; CDR3aa: CASRTGTGIYEQYF
j_gene: TRBJ1-4; v_gene: TRBV2; len: 17; d_gene: NA; abundance: NA; CDR3nt: TGTGCCAGCAGTGAAATCGGGATGACAGGCCGGGAGGAAAAACTGTTTTTT; CDR3aa: CASSEIGMTGREEKLFF
j_gene: TRBJ2-5; v_gene: TRBV11-2; len: 17; d_gene: TRBD2; abundance: NA; CDR3nt: TGTGCCAGCAGCTTAGTCGGTCGGGGGGTCCCGCAAGAGACCCAGTACTTC; CDR3aa: CASSLVGRGVPQETQYF
j_gene: TRBJ2-3; v_gene: TRBV11-3; len: 12; d_gene: NA; abundance: NA; CDR3nt: TGTGCCAGCAGTCCGGGGGCCGATACGCAGTATTTT; CDR3aa: CASSPGADTQYF
j_gene: TRBJ2-1; v_gene: TRBV5-5; len: 15; d_gene: NA; abundance: NA; CDR3nt: TGTGCCAGCAGCTTGTGGAACGACCTCCGCTATGAGCAGTTCTTC; CDR3aa: CASSLWNDLRYEQFF
j_gene: TRBJ2-7; v_gene: TRBV7-9; len: 15; d_gene: NA; abundance: NA; CDR3nt: TGTGCCAGCAGCCACCCGGACTCCAGTCAGTACGAGCAGTACTTC; CDR3aa: CASSHPDSSQYEQYF
j_gene: TRBJ1-2; v_gene: TRBV19; len: 12; d_gene: TRBD1; abundance: NA; CDR3nt: TGTGCCACTGGACAGGGTAACTATGGCTACACCTTC; CDR3aa: CATGQGNYGYTF
j_gene: TRBJ1-1; v_gene: TRBV27; len: 16; d_gene: TRBD1; abundance: NA; CDR3nt: TGTGCCAGCAACACAAGGACAGGGCTAATGAACACTGAAGCTTTCTTT; CDR3aa: CASNTRTGLMNTEAFF
j_gene: TRBJ1-4; v_gene: TRBV7-2; len: 15; d_gene: NA; abundance: NA; CDR3nt: TGTGCCAGCAGCTTAGCGGGCAGGGACGGGGAAAAACTGTTTTTT; CDR3aa: CASSLAGRDGEKLFF
j_gene: TRBJ1-1; v_gene: TRBV6-5; len: 14; d_gene: NA; abundance: NA; CDR3nt: TGTGCCAGCAGTTACTCGACCAGCAACACTGAAGCTTTCTTT; CDR3aa: CASSYSTSNTEAFF
j_gene: TRBJ2-1; v_gene: TRBV15; len: 13; d_gene: TRBD2; abundance: NA; CDR3nt: TGTGCCACCAGCATTGCGGGGGGTAATGAGCAGTTCTTC; CDR3aa: CATSIAGGNEQFF
j_gene: TRBJ2-1; v_gene: TRBV27; len: 15; d_gene: NA; abundance: NA; CDR3nt: TGTGCCAGCAGTTTATCGATCCAGGGCGGATTTGAGCAGTTCTTC; CDR3aa: CASSLSIQGGFEQFF
j_gene: TRBJ2-7; v_gene: TRBV15; len: 14; d_gene: NA; abundance: NA; CDR3nt: TGTGCCACTTCTTCCGAGGGTAGCCCCTACGAGCAGTACTTC; CDR3aa: CATSSEGSPYEQYF
j_gene: TRBJ2-1; v_gene: TRBV19; len: 16; d_gene: TRBD2; abundance: NA; CDR3nt: TGTGCCAGTAGTATGGCTAGCGGGAGGGCCTACAATGAGCAGTTCTTC; CDR3aa: CASSMASGRAYNEQFF
j_gene: TRBJ2-1; v_gene: TRBV10-3; len: 16; d_gene: TRBD1; abundance: NA; CDR3nt: TGTGCCATCAGGGGAGAGCGGGACAGGGGGCTCGGGGAGCAGTTCTTC; CDR3aa: CAIRGERDRGLGEQFF
j_gene: TRBJ2-2; v_gene: TRBV6-5; len: 14; d_gene: TRBD1; abundance: NA; CDR3nt: TGTGCCAACAGGGGGCTTATTTTTGCCGGGGAGCTGTTTTTT; CDR3aa: CANRGLIFAGELFF
j_gene: TRBJ2-7; v_gene: TRBV27; len: 14; d_gene: TRBD1; abundance: NA; CDR3nt: TGTGCCAGTATACCTCCGGACAGGGCCTACGAGCAGTACTTC; CDR3aa: CASIPPDRAYEQYF
j_gene: TRBJ2-7; v_gene: TRBV2; len: 11; d_gene: NA; abundance: NA; CDR3nt: TGTACCAGCAGTACTCTTGCAGAGCAGTACTTC; CDR3aa: CTSSTLAEQYF
j_gene: TRBJ1-5; v_gene: TRBV4-3; len: 15; d_gene: NA; abundance: NA; CDR3nt: TGCGCCAGCAGCCAAGTGTTTTTAGGGAATCAGCCCCAGCATTTT; CDR3aa: CASSQVFLGNQPQHF
j_gene: TRBJ2-7; v_gene: TRBV10-2; len: 11; d_gene: NA; abundance: NA; CDR3nt: TGCGCCAGCAGCCCCTCCATCGAGCAGTACTTC; CDR3aa: CASSPSIEQYF
j_gene: TRBJ2-1; v_gene: TRBV30; len: 13; d_gene: NA; abundance: NA; CDR3nt: TGTGCCTGGAGTCGTAGCTCCTACAATGAGCAGTTCTTC; CDR3aa: CAWSRSSYNEQFF
j_gene: TRBJ2-1; v_gene: TRBV13; len: 15; d_gene: NA; abundance: NA; CDR3nt: TGTGCCAGCAGCATTCGGAGGCGCTCCTACAATGAGCAGTTCTTC; CDR3aa: CASSIRRRSYNEQFF
j_gene: TRBJ2-2; v_gene: TRBV25-1; len: 12; d_gene: NA; abundance: NA; CDR3nt: TGTGCCAGCAGTGAATTTTCCGGGGAGCTGTTTTTT; CDR3aa: CASSEFSGELFF
j_gene: TRBJ1-5; v_gene: TRBV4-1; len: 15; d_gene: TRBD1; abundance: NA; CDR3nt: TGCGCCAGCAGCCAAGGACAGGGGGCTGGTCAGCCCCAGCATTTT; CDR3aa: CASSQGQGAGQPQHF
j_gene: TRBJ2-1; v_gene: TRBV5-1; len: 13; d_gene: NA; abundance: NA; CDR3nt: TGCGCCAGCAGCTTGCTGAGCATGAATGAGCAGTTCTTC; CDR3aa: CASSLLSMNEQFF
j_gene: TRBJ2-7; v_gene: TRBV23-1; len: 17; d_gene: TRBD1; abundance: NA; CDR3nt: TGCGCCAGCAGTCACCCCTACCACGACAGGGAATCCTACGAGCAGTACTTC; CDR3aa: CASSHPYHDRESYEQYF
j_gene: TRBJ2-1; v_gene: TRBV6-1; len: 14; d_gene: NA; abundance: NA; CDR3nt: TGTGCCAGCAGTGAAGATCTATCCTACAATGAGCAGTTCTTC; CDR3aa: CASSEDLSYNEQFF
j_gene: TRBJ2-2; v_gene: TRBV10-2; len: 19; d_gene: TRBD2; abundance: NA; CDR3nt: TGCGCCAGCAGGGCCCTGGGGGAGCGGGAGGGGACGAACACCGGGGAGCTGTTTTTT; CDR3aa: CASRALGEREGTNTGELFF
j_gene: TRBJ2-5; v_gene: TRBV18; len: 13; d_gene: NA; abundance: NA; CDR3nt: TGTGCCAGCCAGGACAGTGTGCAAGAGACCCAGTACTTC; CDR3aa: CASQDSVQETQYF